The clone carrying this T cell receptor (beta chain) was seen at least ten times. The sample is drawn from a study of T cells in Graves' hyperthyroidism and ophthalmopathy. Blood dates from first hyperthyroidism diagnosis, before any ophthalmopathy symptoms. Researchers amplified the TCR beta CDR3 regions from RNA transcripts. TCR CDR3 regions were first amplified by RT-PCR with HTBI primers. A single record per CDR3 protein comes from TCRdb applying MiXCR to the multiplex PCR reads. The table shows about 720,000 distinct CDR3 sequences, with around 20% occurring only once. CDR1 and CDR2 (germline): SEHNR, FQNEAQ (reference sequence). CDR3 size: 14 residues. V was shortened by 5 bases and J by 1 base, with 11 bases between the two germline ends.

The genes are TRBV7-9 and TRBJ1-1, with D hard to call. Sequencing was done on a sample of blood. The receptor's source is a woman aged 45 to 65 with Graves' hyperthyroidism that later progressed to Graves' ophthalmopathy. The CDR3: CASSLFDTNTEAFF. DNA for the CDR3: TGTGCCAGCAGCCTCTTCGACACGAACACTGAAGCTTTCTTT.